This T cell receptor beta chain was recovered during a study of blood T cell repertoires in COVID-19. Only in-frame clones appear in the TCRdb table, and some are missing; sequencing was by immunoSEQ multiplex PCR. The repertoire consists of around 400,000 clones, with around 87% occurring once and the leading ten covering around 9.3%. The CDR3 is 15 residues long. Germline V gene lookup returns CDR1 SGHAT and CDR2 FQNNGV. Trimming at V came to 4 bases and at J to 5 bases, leaving 7 bases not matched to a gene. This chain connects TRBV11-2 to TRBJ2-1; 8 bases line up with TRBD2. The TCR sequence derives from a woman aged 30 to 39 with COVID-19, enrolled during active disease. The sample comprised peripheral blood. CDR3 DNA sequence: TGTGCCAGCAGCTCGGCCCGGGGGGGACACAATGAGCAGTTCTTC. Translated: CASSSARGGHNEQFF.